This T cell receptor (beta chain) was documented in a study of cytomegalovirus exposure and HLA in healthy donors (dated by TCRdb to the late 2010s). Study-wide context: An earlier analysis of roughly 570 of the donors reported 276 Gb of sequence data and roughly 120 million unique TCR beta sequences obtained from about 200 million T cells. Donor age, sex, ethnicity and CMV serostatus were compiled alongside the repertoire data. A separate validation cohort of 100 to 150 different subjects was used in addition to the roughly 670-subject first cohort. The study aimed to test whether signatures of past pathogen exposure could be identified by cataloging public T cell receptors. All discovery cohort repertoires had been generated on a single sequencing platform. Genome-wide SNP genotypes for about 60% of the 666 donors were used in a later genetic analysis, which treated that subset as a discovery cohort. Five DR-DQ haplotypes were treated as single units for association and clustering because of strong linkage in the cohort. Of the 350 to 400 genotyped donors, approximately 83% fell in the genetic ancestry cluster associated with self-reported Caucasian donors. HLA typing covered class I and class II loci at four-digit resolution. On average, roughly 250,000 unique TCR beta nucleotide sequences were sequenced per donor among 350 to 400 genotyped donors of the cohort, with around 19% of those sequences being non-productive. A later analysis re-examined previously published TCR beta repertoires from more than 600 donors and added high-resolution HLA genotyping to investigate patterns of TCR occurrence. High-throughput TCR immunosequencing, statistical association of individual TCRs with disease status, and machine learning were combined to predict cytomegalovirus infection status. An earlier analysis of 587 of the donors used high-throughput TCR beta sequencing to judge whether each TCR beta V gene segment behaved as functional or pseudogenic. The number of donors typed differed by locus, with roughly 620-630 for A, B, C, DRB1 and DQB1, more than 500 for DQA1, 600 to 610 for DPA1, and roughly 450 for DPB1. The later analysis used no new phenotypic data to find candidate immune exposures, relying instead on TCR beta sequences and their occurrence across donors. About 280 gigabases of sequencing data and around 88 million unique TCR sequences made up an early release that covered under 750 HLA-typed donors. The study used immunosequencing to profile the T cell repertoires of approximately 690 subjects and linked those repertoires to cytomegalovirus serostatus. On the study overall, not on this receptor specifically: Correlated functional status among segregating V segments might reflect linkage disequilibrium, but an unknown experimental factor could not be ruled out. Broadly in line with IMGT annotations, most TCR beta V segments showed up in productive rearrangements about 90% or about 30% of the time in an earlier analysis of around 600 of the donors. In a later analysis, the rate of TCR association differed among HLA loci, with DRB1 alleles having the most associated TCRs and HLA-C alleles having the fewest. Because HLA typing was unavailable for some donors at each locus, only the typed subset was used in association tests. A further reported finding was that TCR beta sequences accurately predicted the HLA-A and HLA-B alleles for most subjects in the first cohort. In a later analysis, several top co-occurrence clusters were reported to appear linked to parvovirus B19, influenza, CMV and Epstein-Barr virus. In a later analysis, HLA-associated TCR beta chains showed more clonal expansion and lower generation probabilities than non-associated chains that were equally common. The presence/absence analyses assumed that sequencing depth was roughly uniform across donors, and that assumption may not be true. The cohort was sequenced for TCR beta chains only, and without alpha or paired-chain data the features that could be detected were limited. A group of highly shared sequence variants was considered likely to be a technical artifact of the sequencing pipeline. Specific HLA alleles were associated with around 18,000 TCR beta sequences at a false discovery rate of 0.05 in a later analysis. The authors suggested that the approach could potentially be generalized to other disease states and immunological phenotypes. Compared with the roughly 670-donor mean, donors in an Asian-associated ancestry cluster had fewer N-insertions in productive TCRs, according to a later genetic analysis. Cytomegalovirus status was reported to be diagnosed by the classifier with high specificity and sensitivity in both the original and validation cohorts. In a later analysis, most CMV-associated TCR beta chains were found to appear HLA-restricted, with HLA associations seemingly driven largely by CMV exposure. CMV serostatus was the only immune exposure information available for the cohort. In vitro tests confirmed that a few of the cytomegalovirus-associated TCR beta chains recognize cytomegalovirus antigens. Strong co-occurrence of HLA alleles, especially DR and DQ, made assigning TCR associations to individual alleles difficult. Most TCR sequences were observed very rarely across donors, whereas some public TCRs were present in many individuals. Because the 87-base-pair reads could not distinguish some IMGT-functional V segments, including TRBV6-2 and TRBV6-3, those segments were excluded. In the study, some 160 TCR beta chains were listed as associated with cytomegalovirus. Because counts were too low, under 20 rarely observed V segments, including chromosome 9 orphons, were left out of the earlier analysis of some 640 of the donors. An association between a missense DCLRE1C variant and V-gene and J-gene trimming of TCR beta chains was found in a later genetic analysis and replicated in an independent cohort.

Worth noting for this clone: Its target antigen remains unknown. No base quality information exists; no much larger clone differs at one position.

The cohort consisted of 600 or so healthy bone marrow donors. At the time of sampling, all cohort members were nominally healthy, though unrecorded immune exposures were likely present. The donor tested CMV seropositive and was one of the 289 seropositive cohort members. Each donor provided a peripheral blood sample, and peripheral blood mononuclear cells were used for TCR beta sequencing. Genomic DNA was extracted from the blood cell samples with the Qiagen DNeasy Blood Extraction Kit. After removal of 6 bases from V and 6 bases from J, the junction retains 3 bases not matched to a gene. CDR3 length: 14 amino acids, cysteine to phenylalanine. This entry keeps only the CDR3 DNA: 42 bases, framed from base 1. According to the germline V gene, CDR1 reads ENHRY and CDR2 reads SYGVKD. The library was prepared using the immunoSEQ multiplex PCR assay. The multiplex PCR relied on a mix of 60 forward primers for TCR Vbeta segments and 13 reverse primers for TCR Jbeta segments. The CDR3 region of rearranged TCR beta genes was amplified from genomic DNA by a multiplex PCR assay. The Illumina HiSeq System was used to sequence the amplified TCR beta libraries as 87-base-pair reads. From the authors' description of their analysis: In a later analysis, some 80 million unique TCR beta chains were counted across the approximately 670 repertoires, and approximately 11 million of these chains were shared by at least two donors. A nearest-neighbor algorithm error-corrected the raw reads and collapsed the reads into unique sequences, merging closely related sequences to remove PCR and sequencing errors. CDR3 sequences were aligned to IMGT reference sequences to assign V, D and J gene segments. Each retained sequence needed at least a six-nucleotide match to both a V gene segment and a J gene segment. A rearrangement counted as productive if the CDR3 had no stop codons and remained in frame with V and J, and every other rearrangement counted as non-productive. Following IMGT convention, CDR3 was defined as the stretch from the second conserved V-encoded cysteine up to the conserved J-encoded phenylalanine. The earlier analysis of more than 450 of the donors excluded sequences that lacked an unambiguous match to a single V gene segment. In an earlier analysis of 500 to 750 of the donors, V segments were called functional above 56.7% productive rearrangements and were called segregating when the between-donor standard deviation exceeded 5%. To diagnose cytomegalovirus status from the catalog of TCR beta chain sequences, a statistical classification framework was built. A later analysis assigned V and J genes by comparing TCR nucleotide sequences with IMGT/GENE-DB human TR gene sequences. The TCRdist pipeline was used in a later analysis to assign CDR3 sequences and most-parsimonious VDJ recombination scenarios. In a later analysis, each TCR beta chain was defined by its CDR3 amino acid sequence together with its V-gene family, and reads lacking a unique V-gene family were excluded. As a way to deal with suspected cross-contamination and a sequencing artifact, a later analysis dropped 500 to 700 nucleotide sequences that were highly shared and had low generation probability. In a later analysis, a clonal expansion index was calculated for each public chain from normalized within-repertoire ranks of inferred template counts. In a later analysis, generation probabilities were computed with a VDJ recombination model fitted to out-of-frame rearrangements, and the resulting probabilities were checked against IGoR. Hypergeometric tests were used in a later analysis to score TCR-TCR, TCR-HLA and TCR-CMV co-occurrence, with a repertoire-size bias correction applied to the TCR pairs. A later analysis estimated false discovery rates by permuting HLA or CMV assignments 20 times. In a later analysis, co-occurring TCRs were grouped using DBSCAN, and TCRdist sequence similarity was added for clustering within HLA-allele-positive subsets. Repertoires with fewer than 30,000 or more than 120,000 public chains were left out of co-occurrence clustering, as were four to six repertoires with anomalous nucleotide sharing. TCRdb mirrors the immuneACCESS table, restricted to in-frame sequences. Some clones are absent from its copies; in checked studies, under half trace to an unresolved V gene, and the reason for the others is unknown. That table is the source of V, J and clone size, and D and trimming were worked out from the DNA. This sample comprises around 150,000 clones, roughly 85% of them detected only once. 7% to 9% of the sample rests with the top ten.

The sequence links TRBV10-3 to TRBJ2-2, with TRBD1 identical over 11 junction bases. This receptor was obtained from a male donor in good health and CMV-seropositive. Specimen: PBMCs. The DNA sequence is TGTGCCATCAGGCCGGGACAGGGGGCCGGGGAGCTGTTTTTT. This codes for CAIRPGQGAGELFF.